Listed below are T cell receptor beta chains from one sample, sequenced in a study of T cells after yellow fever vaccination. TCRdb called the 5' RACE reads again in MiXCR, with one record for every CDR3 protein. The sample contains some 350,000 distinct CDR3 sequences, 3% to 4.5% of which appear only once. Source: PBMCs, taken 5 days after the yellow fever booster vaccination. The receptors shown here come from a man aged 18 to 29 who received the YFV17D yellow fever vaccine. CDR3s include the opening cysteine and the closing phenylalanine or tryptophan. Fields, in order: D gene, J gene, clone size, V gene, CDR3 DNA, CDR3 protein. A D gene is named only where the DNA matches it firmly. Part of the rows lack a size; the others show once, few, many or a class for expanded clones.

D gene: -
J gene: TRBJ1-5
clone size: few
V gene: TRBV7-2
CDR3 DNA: TGTGCCAGCAGCTCTGACCCCTGGATGGGGCCCCAGCATTTT
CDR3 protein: CASSSDPWMGPQHF

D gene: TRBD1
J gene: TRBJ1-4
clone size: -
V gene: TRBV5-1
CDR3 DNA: TGCGCCAGCAGCCCTAGGACAGGGGATAATGAAAAACTGTTTTTT
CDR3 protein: CASSPRTGDNEKLFF

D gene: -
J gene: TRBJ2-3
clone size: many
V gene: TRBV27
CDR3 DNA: TGTGCCAGCAGTTTAAGGACTCCTGACACAGATACGCAGTATTTT
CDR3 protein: CASSLRTPDTDTQYF

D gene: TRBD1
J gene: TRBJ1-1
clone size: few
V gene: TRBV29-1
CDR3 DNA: TGCAGCGTCGACCGGACAGGGGGCGGCACTGAAGCTTTCTTT
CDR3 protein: CSVDRTGGGTEAFF

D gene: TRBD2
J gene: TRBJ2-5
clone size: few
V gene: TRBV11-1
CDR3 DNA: TGTGCCAGCAGCTTTGAGTGGGAAGCGGGGGGGCGAGAGACCCAGTACTTC
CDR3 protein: CASSFEWEAGGRETQYF

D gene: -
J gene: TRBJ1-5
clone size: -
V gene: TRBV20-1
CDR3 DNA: TGCAGTGCTAGGGTCAGCGCTAGGGGAAGCAATCAGCCCCAGCATTTT
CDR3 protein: CSARVSARGSNQPQHF

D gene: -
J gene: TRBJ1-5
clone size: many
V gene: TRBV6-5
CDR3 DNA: TGTGCCAGCAGTCCTCTGGATAGCAATCAGCCCCAGCATTTT
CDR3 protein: CASSPLDSNQPQHF

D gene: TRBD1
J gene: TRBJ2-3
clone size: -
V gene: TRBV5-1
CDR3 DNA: TGCGCCAGCAGCTTGGCCGGGGACACCAGGGGGACAGATACGCAGTATTTT
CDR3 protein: CASSLAGDTRGTDTQYF

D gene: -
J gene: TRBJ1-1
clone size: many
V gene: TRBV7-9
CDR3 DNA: TGTGCCAGCAGCCATCGGAACACTGAAGCTTTCTTT
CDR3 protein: CASSHRNTEAFF

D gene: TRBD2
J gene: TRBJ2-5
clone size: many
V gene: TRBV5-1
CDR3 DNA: TGCGCCAGCAGCCGGACCTCTAGCGGGGCGCCCCAAGAGACCCAGTACTTC
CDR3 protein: CASSRTSSGAPQETQYF

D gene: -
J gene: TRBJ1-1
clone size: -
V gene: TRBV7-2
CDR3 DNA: TGTGCCAGCAGCCCTGGGAGGGTTGGGATGAACACTGAAGCTTTCTTT
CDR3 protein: CASSPGRVGMNTEAFF

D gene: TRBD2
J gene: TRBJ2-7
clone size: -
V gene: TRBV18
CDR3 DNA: TGTGCCAGCTCACCAAGCTCGAGCGGGGGGGCTCAGGACTTC
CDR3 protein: CASSPSSSGGAQDF

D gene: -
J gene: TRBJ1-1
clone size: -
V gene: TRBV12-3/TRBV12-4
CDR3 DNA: TGTGCCAGCAGTTTGCAGGACGGGGGGGAGACTAACACTGAAGCTTTCTTT
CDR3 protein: CASSLQDGGETNTEAFF